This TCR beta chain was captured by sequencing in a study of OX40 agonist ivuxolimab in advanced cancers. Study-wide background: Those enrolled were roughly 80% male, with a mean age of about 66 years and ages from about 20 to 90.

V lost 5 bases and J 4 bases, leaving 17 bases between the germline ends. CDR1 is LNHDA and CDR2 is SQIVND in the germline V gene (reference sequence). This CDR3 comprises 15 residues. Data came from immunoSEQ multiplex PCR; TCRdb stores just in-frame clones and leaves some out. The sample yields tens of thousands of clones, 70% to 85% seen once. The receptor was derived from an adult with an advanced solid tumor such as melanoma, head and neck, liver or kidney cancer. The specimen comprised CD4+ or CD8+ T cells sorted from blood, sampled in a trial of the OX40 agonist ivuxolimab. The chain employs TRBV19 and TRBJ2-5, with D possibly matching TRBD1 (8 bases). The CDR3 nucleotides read TGTGCCAGTAGTGCCCGACAGGGGAGGGGAGAGACCCAGTACTTC. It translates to CASSARQGRGETQYF.